This entry lists 2 T cell receptor beta chains sequenced from one sample in a study of shared clonotypes between healthy human individuals. Sequencing used immunoSEQ multiplex PCR; TCRdb keeps in-frame clones, though not all of them. This table holds around 690,000 clones, less than 95% found once. Sequenced sample: memory CD8+ T cells from PBMCs. The subset denotes: CD45RO+ cells pooled with CCR7-negative TemRA cells. The receptors here all came from a man in his late teens or twenties in good health. Some clones in this sample may be carry-over from other donors' samples.

The chain couples TRBV4-1 to TRBJ2-5, with D possibly matching TRBD2 (6 bases). Germline loops: CDR1 MGHRA, CDR2 YSYEKL. This CDR3 is 12 amino acids long. V lost 4 bases and J 11 bases, leaving 14 bases between the germline ends. The CDR3 is CASSPASGEQYF. The DNA of the CDR3 is TGCGCCAGCAGCCCAGCGTCGGGGGAGCAGTACTTC.

V and J are TRBV11-2 and TRBJ2-1; possibly TRBD2 for D (6 bases). Trimming took off 1 base at V and 2 bases at J, with 9 bases between the two ends. The germline CDR1 and CDR2 sequences are SGHAT and FQNNGV. The CDR3 has 15 residues. The CDR3 DNA reads TGTGCCAGCAGCTTAGTCGGGGGACCCTACAATGAGCAGTTCTTC. Protein: CASSLVGGPYNEQFF.